This T cell receptor beta chain came from a study of control samples from healthy donors and cancer patients. Clones were read by immunoSEQ multiplex PCR, and TCRdb kept only the in-frame ones, dropping some. The sample lists some 100,000 clones, around nine tenths occurring once. CDR1 is MNHEY, CDR2 SVGAGI, per germline. The CDR3 is 15 amino acids. With 7 bases clipped from V and 8 bases from J, the junction kept 13 bases outside the gene matches. The sequence derives from a human donor in good health. The donor label of this sample is uncertain. Sequencing input: blood. The genes are TRBV6-5 and TRBJ2-2; the match to TRBD1 covers 7 bases. The CDR3 DNA reads TGTGCCAGCACCAATGTGGCAGGGGGACCAGGGGAGCTGTTTTTT. Translation gives CASTNVAGGPGELFF.